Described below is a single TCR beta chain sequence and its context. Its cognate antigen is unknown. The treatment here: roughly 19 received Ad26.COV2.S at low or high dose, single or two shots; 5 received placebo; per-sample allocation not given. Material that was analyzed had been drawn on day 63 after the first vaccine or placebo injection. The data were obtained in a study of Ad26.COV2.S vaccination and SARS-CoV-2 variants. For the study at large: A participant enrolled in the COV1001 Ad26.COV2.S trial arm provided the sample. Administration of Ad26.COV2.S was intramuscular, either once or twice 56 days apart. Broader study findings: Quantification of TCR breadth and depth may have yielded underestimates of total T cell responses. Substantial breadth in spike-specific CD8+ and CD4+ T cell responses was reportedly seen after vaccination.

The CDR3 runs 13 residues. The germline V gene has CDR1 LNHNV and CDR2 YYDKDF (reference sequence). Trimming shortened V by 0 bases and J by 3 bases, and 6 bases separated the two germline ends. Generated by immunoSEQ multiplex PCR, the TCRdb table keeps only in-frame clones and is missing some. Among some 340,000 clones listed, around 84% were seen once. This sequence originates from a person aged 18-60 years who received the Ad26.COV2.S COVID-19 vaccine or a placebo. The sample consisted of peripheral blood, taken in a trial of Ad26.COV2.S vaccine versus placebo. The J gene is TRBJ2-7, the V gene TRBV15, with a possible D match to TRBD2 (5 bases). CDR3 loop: CATSRDRDYEQYF. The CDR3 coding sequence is TGTGCCACCAGCAGAGACCGGGACTACGAGCAGTACTTC.